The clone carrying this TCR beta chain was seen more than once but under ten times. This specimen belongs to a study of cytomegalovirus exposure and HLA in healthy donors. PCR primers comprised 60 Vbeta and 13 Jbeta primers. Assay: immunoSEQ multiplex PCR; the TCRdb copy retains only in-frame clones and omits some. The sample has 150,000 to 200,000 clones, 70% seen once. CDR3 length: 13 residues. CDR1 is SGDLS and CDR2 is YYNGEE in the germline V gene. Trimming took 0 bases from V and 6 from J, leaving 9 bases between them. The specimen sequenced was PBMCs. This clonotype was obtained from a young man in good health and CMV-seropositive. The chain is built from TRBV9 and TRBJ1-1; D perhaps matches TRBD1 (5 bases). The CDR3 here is CASSVDPRAEAFF. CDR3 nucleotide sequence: TGTGCCAGCAGCGTAGATCCCAGGGCTGAAGCTTTCTTT.